This record covers a single TCR beta chain. The sample comes from a study of blood T cell repertoires in COVID-19. This CDR3 comprises 15 residues. Germline V gene sequence: CDR1 MGHDK, CDR2 SYGVNS. Losses at the gene ends were 4 bases for V and 2 bases for J; bases not matched to a gene: 6. Original processing methods: Quantification of nucleated cells was approximated via reference gene primer amplification. The data were produced by immunoSEQ multiplex PCR, yet TCRdb's version contains in-frame clones alone and is incomplete. That table supplies the V and J calls and clone size; D and trimming were determined from the DNA. The sample holds about 140,000 clones, 85% seen once.

The specimen sequenced was PBMCs or T cells enriched from blood (not recorded which). The chain has TRBV25-1 and TRBJ1-2; TRBD1 aligns across 8 bases. This TCR was sampled from a woman aged 40 to 50 who had recovered from COVID-19. The CDR3 DNA sequence: TGTGCCAGCAGTGCGCGGACAGGGCAGAACTATGGCTACACCTTC. Residues: CASSARTGQNYGYTF.